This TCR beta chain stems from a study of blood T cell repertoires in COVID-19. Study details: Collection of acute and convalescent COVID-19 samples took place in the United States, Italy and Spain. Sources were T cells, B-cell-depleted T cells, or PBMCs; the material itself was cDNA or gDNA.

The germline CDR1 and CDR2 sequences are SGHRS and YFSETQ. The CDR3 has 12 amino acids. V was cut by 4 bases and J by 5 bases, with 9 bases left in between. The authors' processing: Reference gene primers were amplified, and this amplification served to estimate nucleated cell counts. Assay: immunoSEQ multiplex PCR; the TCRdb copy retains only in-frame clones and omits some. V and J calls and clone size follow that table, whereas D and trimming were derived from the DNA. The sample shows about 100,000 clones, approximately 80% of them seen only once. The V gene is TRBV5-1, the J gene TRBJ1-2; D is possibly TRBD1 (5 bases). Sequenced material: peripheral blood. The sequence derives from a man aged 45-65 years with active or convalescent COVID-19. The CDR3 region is CASSPGGYGYTF. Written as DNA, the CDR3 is TGCGCCAGCAGCCCGGGGGGGTATGGCTACACCTTC.